A single sample gave rise to the 25 T cell receptor beta chains below, sequenced in a study of blood T cell repertoires in COVID-19. The method was immunoSEQ multiplex PCR; TCRdb's version includes in-frame clones alone and lacks a portion of them. The repertoire holds around 200,000 clones, with approximately 85% as singletons. The sample consisted of peripheral blood. These receptors came from a woman over 75 with acute or convalescent COVID-19.

The chain uses TRBV5-1 and TRBJ1-1, with 8 bases identical to TRBD1. The CDR3 spans 15 residues. Germline V gives CDR1 SGHRS, CDR2 YFSETQ. J lost 4 bases, V lost 0 bases, and 5 bases had no gene match. CDR3 nucleotide sequence: TGCGCCAGCAGCTTGGCGGGACAGGAGGGCACTGAAGCTTTCTTT. The encoded protein is CASSLAGQEGTEAFF.

A note on this clone: Other nucleotide sequences in the sample specify the same CDR3. The CDR3: CASSLGSSYEQYF. The CDR3, as DNA: TGTGCCAGCAGTTTGGGGAGCTCCTACGAGCAGTACTTC. The rearrangement links TRBV12-3 or TRBV12-4 to TRBJ2-7; D is possibly TRBD2 (5 bases). The CDR3 loop spans 13 amino acids. Trimming left V 3 bases short and J 0 bases short, with 6 bases between.

The CDR3 protein is CASSTRRDRGEAGELFF. The CDR3, as DNA: TGTGCCAGCAGCACACGCCGGGACAGGGGGGAGGCCGGGGAGCTGTTTTTT. The V and J genes are TRBV4-2 and TRBJ2-2; 11 positions match TRBD1. Germline values: CDR1 LGHNA, CDR2 YNFKEQ. This CDR3 contains 17 residues. Trimming cost V 5 bases and J 6 bases; bases outside gene matches: 11.

J is TRBJ1-2 and V is TRBV5-6, with D uncertain. V was shortened by 2 bases and J by 4 bases, with 18 bases between the two germline ends. The germline V gene encodes CDR1 SGHDT and CDR2 YYEEEE. The CDR3 spans 16 residues. CDR3 coding DNA: TGTGCCAGCAGCTTCCGGTCCACAGCCGTGGGCTATGGCTACACCTTC. The encoded protein is CASSFRSTAVGYGYTF.

V and J are TRBV4-3 and TRBJ2-1; no definite D call. The CDR3 runs to 13 residues. V lost 2 bases and J lost 12, with 14 bases in between. CDR1 and CDR2 from the germline V gene are LGHNA and YSLEER. The CDR3 nucleotides read TGCGCCAGCAGCCAAAGTCGGGTTGTAGCGCAGTTCTTC. It is translated as CASSQSRVVAQFF.

The genes are TRBV30 and TRBJ1-5; a possible D gene is TRBD1 (5 bases). The germline gives CDR1 GTSNPN, CDR2 SVGIG (reference sequence). The CDR3 contains 15 residues. V shed 2 bases and J shed 9 bases, with 20 bases lying between them. CDR3 region: CAWSISGGGQGPQHF. CDR3 DNA: TGTGCCTGGAGTATTTCGGGGGGGGGTCAAGGGCCCCAGCATTTT. The full variable domain, in which reference TRBV30 and TRBJ1-5 provide the parts outside the CDR3, is SQTIHQWPATLVQPVGSPLSLECTVEGTSNPNLYWYRQAAGRGLQLLFYSVGIGQISSEVPQNLSASRPQDRQFILSSKKLLLSDSGFYLCAWSISGGGQGPQHFGDGTRLSIL.

The rearrangement uses TRBV5-1 and TRBJ2-7, with TRBD2 matching 8 bases. Germline CDR1 SGHRS, CDR2 YFSETQ. V trimming: 0 bases; J trimming: 1 base; junction bases outside the gene matches: 3. CDR3 length: 15 amino acids. CDR3 bases: TGCGCCAGCAGCTTGGCAGCGGGAGTTTCCTACGAGCAGTACTTC. Protein product: CASSLAAGVSYEQYF. Full variable domain (rest looked up from reference TRBV5-1 and TRBJ2-7): KAGVTQTPRYLIKTRGQQVTLSCSPISGHRSVSWYQQTPGQGLQFLFEYFSETQRNKGNFPGRFSGRQFSNSRSEMNVSTLELGDSALYLCASSLAAGVSYEQYFGPGTRLTVT.

This clone was found a few times. The genes are TRBV27 and TRBJ2-2; D might be TRBD1 (5 bases). V was cut by 3 bases and J by 7 bases, with 12 bases left in between. The CDR3 contains 14 residues. CDR1 is MNHEY, CDR2 SMNVEV, per germline (reference sequence). This CDR3 reads CASSFGARNGELFF. CDR3 DNA sequence: TGTGCCAGCAGTTTTGGGGCGAGGAACGGGGAGCTGTTTTTT.

The chain carries TRBV5-1 and TRBJ2-1; 9 nucleotides align to TRBD2. With 0 bases clipped from V and 6 bases from J, the junction kept 7 bases outside the gene matches. The CDR3 sequence is 16 residues long. CDR1 and CDR2 from the germline V gene are SGHRS and YFSETQ. The CDR3 loop is CASSLGVAGARNEQFF. DNA for the CDR3: TGCGCCAGCAGCTTGGGAGTAGCGGGGGCTCGCAATGAGCAGTTCTTC. Full variable domain (remainder filled in from reference TRBV5-1 and TRBJ2-1): KAGVTQTPRYLIKTRGQQVTLSCSPISGHRSVSWYQQTPGQGLQFLFEYFSETQRNKGNFPGRFSGRQFSNSRSEMNVSTLELGDSALYLCASSLGVAGARNEQFFGPGTRLTVL.

This clone appeared once. The chain employs TRBV5-1 and TRBJ2-5, with 8 bases aligning to TRBD1. The CDR3 loop spans 16 amino acids. V was pared by 4 bases and J by 4 bases, with 12 bases of the junction left unmatched. From germline, CDR1 is SGHRS and CDR2 YFSETQ. This CDR3 is CASSPDGRGLGETQYF. As DNA, the CDR3 is TGCGCCAGCAGCCCGGATGGCAGGGGGCTAGGAGAGACCCAGTACTTC.

The CDR3 DNA is TGTGCCAGCAAATCTATCCCCGGGACTAGAAGTTTGGATACGCAGTATTTT. Protein: CASKSIPGTRSLDTQYF. The chain couples TRBV27 to TRBJ2-3; TRBD2 matches 8 bases. The CDR3 runs 17 residues. Trimming cost V 7 bases and J 6 bases; bases outside gene matches: 18. Per germline, CDR1 MNHEY and CDR2 SMNVEV (reference sequence).

The V gene is TRBV27, the J gene TRBJ1-5; D unclear. V lost 3 bases, J lost 7 bases, and 13 bases lay in between. The CDR3 is 14 amino acids. Germline V lookup: CDR1 MNHEY, CDR2 SMNVEV (reference sequence). The CDR3 protein is CASSFAGFEQPQHF. CDR3 nucleotide sequence: TGTGCCAGCAGTTTTGCCGGGTTTGAGCAGCCCCAGCATTTT.

The chain carries TRBV7-9 and TRBJ2-3, with TRBD2 matching over 8 bases. CDR3 length: 15 residues. The V gene's germline CDR1 is SEHNR and CDR2 FQNEAQ (reference sequence). The ends lost 1 base at V and 0 bases at J; junction bases unmatched: 0. CDR3 protein: CASSLERGSTDTQYF. In DNA, the CDR3 is TGTGCCAGCAGCTTAGAGCGGGGGAGCACAGATACGCAGTATTTT.

The chain joins TRBV2 to TRBJ1-1; 12 nucleotides align to TRBD1. The V and J ends lost 4 bases and 3 bases, in that order; junction bases with no gene match: 3. CDR1 and CDR2 from the germline V gene are SNHLY and FYNNEI. CDR3 length: 15 amino acids. The CDR3 coding sequence is TGTGCCAGCAGTGGGGGGACAGGGGGCTACACTGAAGCTTTCTTT. Translated: CASSGGTGGYTEAFF.

V and J are TRBV3-1 (or the pseudogene TRBV3-2) and TRBJ1-1, with D unclear. The CDR3 covers 15 residues. The germline V gene has CDR1 LGHDT and CDR2 YNNKEL (reference sequence). The V end was cut by 6 bases, the J end by 0 bases, with 14 bases between. DNA of the CDR3: TGTGCCAGCAGTCCAAACCCCGGGGTGAACACTGAAGCTTTCTTT. Amino acids: CASSPNPGVNTEAFF.

This rearrangement joins TRBV29-1 to TRBJ2-3, with 9 bases lining up with TRBD2. There are 14 residues in the CDR3. With 7 bases clipped from V and 5 bases from J, the junction kept 10 bases outside the gene matches. CDR1 is SQVTM and CDR2 is ANQGSEA in the germline V gene. CDR3 in amino acids: CSAHAGGLLDTQYF. CDR3 in DNA: TGCAGCGCCCATGCGGGGGGGCTTTTAGATACGCAGTATTTT.

The chain employs TRBV9 and TRBJ1-3; possible D gene TRBD1, 6 bases. The V and J ends lost 0 bases and 4 bases respectively, with 17 bases between them. This CDR3 spans 17 amino acids. Germline lookup yields CDR1 SGDLS and CDR2 YYNGEE. The CDR3 sequence is CASSVDQGLDSGNTIYF. CDR3 coding DNA: TGTGCCAGCAGCGTAGATCAGGGGCTGGACTCAGGAAACACCATATATTTT.

The chain employs TRBV6-2 or TRBV6-3 and TRBJ1-2, with unresolved D. Trimming took 4 bases from V and 7 from J, leaving 13 bases between them. In germline, CDR1 is MNHEY, CDR2 SVGEGT. The CDR3 contains 13 residues. For the CDR3, the DNA is TGTGCCAGCAGTTCGGGGTTGTTCAGTGGCTACACCTTC. It translates to CASSSGLFSGYTF.

This clone showed up just a few times. The chain carries TRBV6-2 or TRBV6-3 and TRBJ2-1; 12 bases align to TRBD2. Germline CDR1 reads MNHEY; CDR2 reads SVGEGT. This CDR3 comprises 15 residues. Trimming took 6 bases from V and 3 from J; bases not matched to a gene: 3. CDR3 loop: CASSLLAGGYNEQFF. The DNA for the CDR3 is TGTGCCAGCAGCTTACTAGCGGGGGGCTACAATGAGCAGTTCTTC.

DNA of the CDR3: TGTGCCAGCAGCCCCGGGACTAGCGGGTTAGGGGGTGAGACCCAGTACTTC. Translated, it gives CASSPGTSGLGGETQYF. This chain uses TRBV9 with TRBJ2-5, with 12 bases matching TRBD2. Germline assignment: CDR1 SGDLS and CDR2 YYNGEE. The junction had 12 bases not matched to a gene; V was cut back by 4 bases and J by 5 bases. The CDR3 consists of 17 residues.

This chain connects TRBV7-2 to TRBJ1-2; TRBD1 aligns across 7 bases. This CDR3 region has 14 residues. V gave up 1 base and J gave up 4 bases; unmatched junction bases: 3. Per germline, CDR1 SGHTA and CDR2 FQGNSA. The CDR3 here is CASSLVRDSYGYTF. The CDR3 bases are TGTGCCAGCAGCTTAGTGCGGGACAGCTATGGCTACACCTTC.

The chain links TRBV7-2 to TRBJ1-3; TRBD1 might be the D (5 bases). V shed 1 base and J shed 0 bases, with 13 bases lying between them. CDR1 is SGHTA, CDR2 FQGNSA, per germline. This CDR3 has 17 amino acids. This CDR3 reads CASSLDTGRASGNTIYF. The CDR3 DNA is TGTGCCAGCAGCTTAGACACAGGCAGGGCCTCTGGAAACACCATATATTTT. Combining the CDR3 with reference TRBV7-2 and TRBJ1-3 gives the whole variable domain GAGVSQSPSNKVTEKGKDVELRCDPISGHTALYWYRQSLGQGLEFLIYFQGNSAPDKSGLPSDRFSAERTGGSVSTLTIQRTQQEDSAVYLCASSLDTGRASGNTIYFGEGSWLTVV.

The sample holds a few counts of this clone. The V gene is TRBV6-2 or TRBV6-3, the J gene TRBJ2-5, with D unresolved. This CDR3 has 15 amino acids. Germline V lookup: CDR1 MNHEY, CDR2 SVGEGT. V dropped 4 bases and J dropped 5 bases, with 17 bases sitting between them. This CDR3 reads CASSFGAARLETQYF. Here the CDR3 DNA reads TGTGCCAGCAGTTTCGGCGCTGCGAGACTGGAGACCCAGTACTTC.

The chain links TRBV24-1 to TRBJ2-1; TRBD1 matches at 10 bases. CDR3 size: 16 residues. CDR1 and CDR2 (germline): KGHDR, SFDVKD. V lost 6 bases and J lost 2; bases outside the gene matches: 6. The CDR3 spells CATSSTGGEAYNEQFF. CDR3 coding DNA: TGTGCCACCAGTTCGACAGGGGGCGAGGCCTACAATGAGCAGTTCTTC.

As concerns this clone: At one end the junction does not follow the germline gene, possibly because of a read error. The gene calls are TRBV3-1 (or the pseudogene TRBV3-2) and TRBJ1-1; weak D call: TRBD1 (5 bases). This CDR3 is built from 13 residues. Germline V gene sequence: CDR1 LGHDT, CDR2 YNNKEL (reference sequence). CDR3 sequence reads: CASSQTKGLAILF. CDR3 DNA sequence: TGTGCCAGCAGCCAGACGAAGGGGTTGGCGATTCTTTTT.